The rows below give T cell receptor beta chains drawn from one sample of a study of post-analysis software for immune sequencing data. TCRdb re-called the PCR reads through MiXCR, storing one row per CDR3 protein. There are 600,000 to 750,000 distinct CDR3 sequences in the sample; roughly three fifths occur only once, and about 11% lies in the top ten. The sample comprised blood. Every receptor here comes from a girl aged 2-10 years with multiple sclerosis. Both conserved end residues are part of each CDR3. Fields, in order: D gene, V gene, J gene, clone size, CDR3 protein, CDR3 DNA. A D gene is named only where the DNA matches it firmly. Some rows have no size entry. The others give once, few or many, or a class for an expanded clone.

>NA|TRBV10-3|TRBJ1-1|NA
CAISEVGTEAFF
TGTGCCATCAGTGAGGTTGGCACTGAAGCTTTCTTT
>NA|TRBV27|TRBJ2-5|NA
CASSPRTLQYF
TGTGCCAGCAGCCCCCGGACCCTCCAGTACTTC
>NA|TRBV4-1|TRBJ1-1|NA
CASSQDPGVWADTEAFF
TGCGCCAGCAGCCAAGACCCCGGGGTCTGGGCGGACACTGAAGCTTTCTTT
>NA|TRBV5-1|TRBJ2-3|once
CASGPVATFADTQYF
TGCGCCAGCGGTCCCGTGGCTACCTTTGCGGATACGCAGTATTTT
>NA|TRBV24-1|TRBJ2-1|few
CATSDFRPFTNEQFF
TGTGCCACCAGTGATTTCAGGCCCTTTACAAATGAGCAGTTCTTC
>TRBD2|TRBV24-1|TRBJ2-1|NA
CATSDLRGGYDEQFF
TGTGCCACCAGTGATTTGCGGGGGGGCTACGATGAGCAGTTCTTC
>TRBD2|TRBV18|TRBJ2-5|NA
CASSPPSGREETQYF
TGTGCCAGCTCACCACCGAGCGGGAGGGAAGAGACCCAGTACTTC
>TRBD2|TRBV29-1|TRBJ2-3|NA
CSVGTSPSTDTQYF
TGCAGCGTGGGGACTAGCCCTAGCACAGATACGCAGTATTTT
>TRBD1|TRBV12-3/TRBV12-4|TRBJ2-3|NA
CASSFWTGATDTQYF
TGTGCCAGCAGTTTTTGGACAGGAGCCACAGATACGCAGTATTTT
>NA|TRBV5-1|TRBJ2-7|few
CASSLARPGAEQYF
TGCGCCAGCAGCTTGGCACGGCCGGGGGCCGAGCAGTACTTC
>NA|TRBV20-1|TRBJ1-1|NA
CSARDLRTLMNTEAFF
TGCAGTGCTAGAGATTTGAGGACATTAATGAACACTGAAGCTTTCTTT
>TRBD1|TRBV5-6|TRBJ2-1|NA
CASSHDETRTGGNEQFF
TGTGCCAGCAGCCATGACGAAACTCGGACAGGGGGCAATGAGCAGTTCTTC
>TRBD1|TRBV7-3|TRBJ2-6|once
CAGGQQGAGANVLTF
TGTGCCGGCGGACAACAGGGGGCTGGGGCCAACGTCCTGACTTTC
>TRBD1|TRBV10-3|TRBJ1-2|NA
CAISDKVDRADGYTF
TGTGCCATCAGTGACAAAGTGGACAGGGCAGATGGCTACACCTTC
>NA|TRBV20-1|TRBJ2-7|few
CSARDQGPLYEQYF
TGCAGTGCTAGAGATCAGGGTCCCCTTTACGAGCAGTACTTC
>NA|TRBV6-2/TRBV6-3|TRBJ2-5|few
CASSGSLEETQYF
TGTGCCAGCAGCGGGTCCCTGGAAGAGACCCAGTACTTC
>NA|TRBV6-5|TRBJ1-2|NA
CASSYSHGSGYTF
TGTGCCAGCAGTTACTCGCACGGGTCTGGCTACACCTTC
>NA|TRBV10-3|TRBJ2-1|NA
CAISDNGGANYNEQFF
TGTGCCATCAGTGATAACGGCGGAGCTAACTACAATGAGCAGTTCTTC
>TRBD2|TRBV5-4|TRBJ2-3|NA
CASSFIGAGSTDTQYF
TGTGCCAGCAGCTTTATTGGAGCGGGAAGCACAGATACGCAGTATTTT
>TRBD2|TRBV5-4|TRBJ2-3|few
CASTRGLAGTDTQYF
TGTGCCAGCACCCGAGGACTAGCGGGGACAGATACGCAGTATTTT
>TRBD1|TRBV20-1|TRBJ2-5|few
CSARSPTGKDETQYF
TGCAGTGCTAGATCCCCGACAGGGAAAGATGAGACCCAGTACTTC
>NA|TRBV6-4|TRBJ2-3|NA
CASSDSAGSLDTQYF
TGTGCCAGCAGTGACTCGGCGGGCTCGTTAGATACGCAGTATTTT
>TRBD1|TRBV10-3|TRBJ1-5|NA
CAISQGANSNQPQHF
TGTGCCATCAGCCAGGGGGCTAATAGCAATCAGCCCCAGCATTTT
>TRBD2|TRBV4-3|TRBJ2-5|few
CASSQEIAGEHQETQYF
TGCGCCAGCAGCCAGGAAATAGCGGGGGAGCACCAAGAGACCCAGTACTTC
>TRBD2|TRBV7-9|TRBJ2-3|NA
CASNTGGASNTQYF
TGTGCCAGCAACACGGGAGGGGCCTCAAATACGCAGTATTTT
>NA|TRBV4-1|TRBJ2-3|few
CASSQSGTDTQYF
TGCGCCAGCAGCCAATCGGGCACCGATACGCAGTATTTT
>NA|TRBV5-1|TRBJ1-1|once
CASSLGTGSYTEAFF
TGCGCCAGCAGCCTCGGGACCGGTTCGTACACTGAAGCTTTCTTT
>NA|TRBV6-1|TRBJ2-3|NA
CASALSGRVTDTQYF
TGTGCCAGTGCGCTGTCGGGAAGAGTCACAGATACGCAGTATTTT
>TRBD2|TRBV6-5|TRBJ2-1|NA
CASSYPQRGGRNEQFF
TGTGCCAGCAGTTACCCTCAGCGGGGGGGCCGGAATGAGCAGTTCTTC
>NA|TRBV5-1|TRBJ2-1|few
CASSPVVGEQFF
TGCGCCAGCAGCCCGGTTGTAGGTGAGCAGTTCTTC
>TRBD2|TRBV6-1|TRBJ2-3|NA
CASRARTSGGLQYF
TGTGCCAGCAGGGCTCGGACTAGCGGGGGATTGCAGTATTTT
>TRBD1|TRBV6-6|TRBJ1-6|few
CASGTGSSYNSPLHF
TGTGCCAGCGGGACAGGGAGCTCCTATAATTCACCCCTCCACTTT
>NA|TRBV7-2|TRBJ1-4|NA
CASSRTNEKLFF
TGTGCCAGCAGCCGGACTAATGAAAAACTGTTTTTT
>TRBD1|TRBV7-9|TRBJ2-1|NA
CASSPGPGGKNEQFF
TGTGCCAGCAGCCCTGGTCCAGGGGGAAAAAATGAGCAGTTCTTC
>TRBD2|TRBV7-9|TRBJ2-1|NA
CASSLMFYLGGYYNEQFF
TGTGCCAGCAGCTTAATGTTTTATCTGGGGGGGTACTACAATGAGCAGTTCTTC
>NA|TRBV7-2|TRBJ2-5|NA
CASSLQGLPETQYF
TGTGCCAGCAGCTTACAGGGTCTTCCAGAGACCCAGTACTTC
>TRBD1|TRBV25-1|TRBJ1-5|NA
CASSEHRGGQPQHF
TGTGCCAGCAGTGAACACAGGGGTGGTCAGCCCCAGCATTTT
>TRBD2|TRBV5-1|TRBJ2-1|few
CASSTWETSGSSYNEQFF
TGCGCCAGCAGCACCTGGGAAACTAGCGGGAGTTCGTACAATGAGCAGTTCTTC
>TRBD1|TRBV6-5|TRBJ1-2|many
CASKAGQGGYGYTF
TGTGCCAGCAAGGCCGGACAGGGAGGCTATGGCTACACCTTC
>NA|TRBV2|TRBJ2-7|NA
CASTPYNPGYEQYF
TGTGCCAGCACTCCCTACAACCCGGGCTACGAGCAGTACTTC
>TRBD2|TRBV7-9|TRBJ2-3|few
CASSSTSGISPTDTQYF
TGTGCCAGCAGCTCAACTAGCGGAATCAGCCCCACAGATACGCAGTATTTT
>NA|TRBV6-5|TRBJ2-2|once
CASSKDRYTGELFF
TGTGCCAGCAGCAAGGACAGATACACCGGGGAGCTGTTTTTT
>NA|TRBV12-3/TRBV12-4|TRBJ1-1|NA
CASSLTGPLNTEAFF
TGTGCCAGCAGTTTAACCGGGCCGTTGAACACTGAAGCTTTCTTT
>NA|TRBV25-1|TRBJ2-4|few
CASIQTPDRPLAKSIQYF
TGTGCCAGCATCCAGACCCCAGACAGGCCCCTAGCCAAAAGCATTCAGTACTTC
>NA|TRBV10-3|TRBJ1-2|NA
CAISEVSGYGYTF
TGTGCCATCAGTGAGGTCAGCGGCTATGGCTACACCTTC
>NA|TRBV5-6|TRBJ2-1|NA
CASSLAGCDEQFF
TGTGCCAGCAGCCTGGCAGGGTGCGATGAGCAGTTCTTC